This passage covers 13 T cell receptor beta chains from one sample sequenced in a study of T cell responses to AZD1222 COVID-19 vaccine. Only in-frame clones appear in the TCRdb table, and some are missing; sequencing was by immunoSEQ multiplex PCR. The sample has 150,000 to 160,000 clones, about nine tenths seen once. Material: peripheral blood, obtained 28 days after the second AZD1222 dose. The receptors stem from an adult who received the AZD1222 COVID-19 vaccine.

J is TRBJ2-7 and V is TRBV7-2, with D perhaps matching TRBD2 (5 bases). The CDR3 has 14 residues. V lost 4 bases and J 2 bases, leaving 12 bases between the germline ends. The germline V gene has CDR1 SGHTA and CDR2 FQGNSA. The chain's CDR3 is CASSSRAGPYEQYF. Written as DNA, the CDR3 is TGTGCCAGCAGCTCCCGGGCGGGCCCCTACGAGCAGTACTTC.

In its sample, this clone was seen many times. V gene TRBV5-1 combines with J gene TRBJ2-3, with D unclear. The length of the CDR3 is 13 residues. V shed 5 bases and J shed 0 bases, with 7 bases lying between them. Germline lookup yields CDR1 SGHRS and CDR2 YFSETQ. CDR3 sequence: CASRDGSTDTQYF. In DNA form, the CDR3 reads TGCGCCAGCAGGGACGGAAGCACAGATACGCAGTATTTT. Full variable domain (missing parts from reference TRBV5-1 and TRBJ2-3): KAGVTQTPRYLIKTRGQQVTLSCSPISGHRSVSWYQQTPGQGLQFLFEYFSETQRNKGNFPGRFSGRQFSNSRSEMNVSTLELGDSALYLCASRDGSTDTQYFGPGTRLTVL.

The chain uses TRBV9 and TRBJ1-2; 9 positions agree with TRBD1. Germline trimming cut 3 bases from V and 6 bases from J; bases unmatched to any gene: 12. Germline CDR1 and CDR2: SGDLS and YYNGEE. CDR3 length: 16 amino acids. CDR3 DNA: TGTGCCAGCAGCGCCGGCGCGGGACAGGGTCCTCATGGCTACACCTTC. It encodes CASSAGAGQGPHGYTF.

In DNA form, the CDR3 reads TGTGCCAGCAGGCGGCAGGTCAGCACAGATACGCAGTATTTT. As protein: CASRRQVSTDTQYF. The chain recombines TRBV2 with TRBJ2-3; D uncertain. Germline values: CDR1 SNHLY, CDR2 FYNNEI. Trimming took 6 bases from V and 0 from J, leaving 10 bases between them. The CDR3 spans 14 residues.

Worth noting for this clone: An end of the junction does not agree with germline; a read error may underlie this. CDR3 region: CASSLGTSGANVLTF. CDR3 nucleotides: TGTGCTAGCAGCTTAGGCACCTCTGGGGCCAACGTCCTGACTTTC. The V call is TRBV7-7, the J call TRBJ2-6, with unresolved D. Germline loops: CDR1 SSHAT, CDR2 FNYEAQ (reference sequence). The CDR3 consists of 15 residues.

The chain couples TRBV6-2 or TRBV6-3 to TRBJ1-5, with D unclear. The germline CDR1 and CDR2 sequences are MNHEY and SVGEGT. The CDR3 totals 16 residues. Trimming shortened V by 6 bases and J by 0 bases, and 15 bases separated the two germline ends. The CDR3 region has the DNA TGTGCCAGCAGCCCCGGTCGGGGATATAGCAATCAGCCCCAGCATTTT. Residues: CASSPGRGYSNQPQHF.

This chain joins TRBV19 and TRBJ2-3; 8 nucleotides align to TRBD2. Germline V gene sequence: CDR1 LNHDA, CDR2 SQIVND (reference sequence). Trimming at V came to 2 bases and at J to 1 base, leaving 5 bases not matched to a gene. This CDR3 has 16 residues. CDR3 in DNA: TGTGCCAGTAGTATACGGGCGGGAGGTGGCACAGATACGCAGTATTTT. Its translation is CASSIRAGGGTDTQYF.

The V call is TRBV28, the J call TRBJ1-2; D is perhaps TRBD1 (5 bases). Trimming removed 6 bases from V and 7 bases from J, with 21 bases in between. Looked up from germline, CDR1 is MDHEN and CDR2 is SYDVKM. The CDR3 is made up of 15 amino acids. CDR3 protein: CASRLPGGGGGGYTF. DNA for the CDR3: TGTGCCAGCAGGCTCCCAGGCGGGGGGGGAGGTGGCTACACCTTC.

The chain joins TRBV28 to TRBJ2-7; TRBD2 agrees at 7 bases. Per germline, CDR1 MDHEN and CDR2 SYDVKM. Unmatched junction bases numbered 16, after V lost 8 bases and J lost 6 bases. The CDR3 extends over 15 amino acids. CDR3 amino acids: CASHKGIAGVTEQYF. The CDR3 region has the DNA TGTGCCAGCCACAAGGGGATTGCGGGAGTCACCGAGCAGTACTTC. The full variable domain, with the rest looked up from reference TRBV28 and TRBJ2-7, is DVKVTQSSRYLVKRTGEKVFLECVQDMDHENMFWYRQDPGLGLRLIYFSYDVKMKEKGDIPEGYSVSREKKERFSLILESASTNQTSMYLCASHKGIAGVTEQYFGPGTRLTVT.

The chain uses TRBV7-2 and TRBJ1-1, with D hard to call. This CDR3 is 13 amino acids long. V lost 2 bases, J lost 4 bases, and 8 bases lay in between. Germline CDR1 reads SGHTA; CDR2 reads FQGNSA. The CDR3 DNA sequence: TGTGCCAGCAGCTTACAGGTGCGCACTGAAGCTTTCTTT. Translation: CASSLQVRTEAFF.

J is TRBJ2-7 and V is TRBV5-4, with 9 nucleotides matching TRBD1. The CDR3 consists of 14 residues. The trim removed 3 bases at V and 4 bases at J, leaving 5 bases unmatched. The germline CDR1 and CDR2 sequences are SGHNT and YYREEE (reference sequence). DNA of the CDR3: TGTGCCAGCAGCTCGGGACAGGGTCGGTACGAGCAGTACTTC. Protein sequence: CASSSGQGRYEQYF.

V is TRBV24-1 and J is TRBJ2-3; D is unresolved. In germline, CDR1 is KGHDR, CDR2 SFDVKD. The CDR3 runs to 14 residues. Trimming pared 4 bases from V and 3 bases from J, leaving 10 bases between. The CDR3 DNA is TGTGCCACCAGTGAGGCGTTGATAACAGATACGCAGTATTTT. Residues: CATSEALITDTQYF.

The genes are TRBV29-1 and TRBJ2-5; TRBD2 aligns across 7 bases. Per germline, CDR1 SQVTM and CDR2 ANQGSEA. The J segment lost 5 bases and the V segment lost 5 bases, leaving 5 bases of the junction unmatched. This CDR3 is 12 amino acids long. Written as DNA, the CDR3 is TGCAGCGTTTCGGGGGGTCGGGAGACCCAGTACTTC. This gives the protein CSVSGGRETQYF.